A single T cell receptor beta chain is shown here with its context. As yet, its antigen is unknown. These data originate in a study of T cells in Graves' hyperthyroidism and ophthalmopathy. Findings and caveats of the study: Most thyroid clonotypes with frequency above 0.001 were detected in blood. Patients with ophthalmopathy were separated from those with stable hyperthyroidism by a 13 V-J model.

Diagnosing involved the use of clinical symptoms, serum thyroxine and TRAb, thyroid ultrasound and orbital computed tomography. Fresh 10 ml peripheral blood yielded PBMCs. RNA transcripts provided the source from which TCR beta CDR3 regions were amplified. The HTBI primer set was used in a first-round RT-PCR of the TCR CDR3. One entry per CDR3 protein results from TCRdb running MiXCR on the multiplex PCR reads. The table lists hundreds of thousands of distinct CDR3 sequences, roughly 13% of them singletons. Trimming cost V 6 bases and J 8 bases; bases outside gene matches: 10. Germline loops: CDR1 SEHNR, CDR2 FQNEAQ (reference sequence). The CDR3 runs to 15 residues.

This receptor was taken from a woman aged 25-40 years with Graves' hyperthyroidism. The rearrangement joins TRBV7-9 to TRBJ1-6, with 7 bases aligning to TRBD1. The sequenced material came from blood. The CDR3 DNA is TGTGCCAGCAGACAAGGGACAGCCGGGGATTCACCCCTCCACTTT. Protein product: CASRQGTAGDSPLHF.